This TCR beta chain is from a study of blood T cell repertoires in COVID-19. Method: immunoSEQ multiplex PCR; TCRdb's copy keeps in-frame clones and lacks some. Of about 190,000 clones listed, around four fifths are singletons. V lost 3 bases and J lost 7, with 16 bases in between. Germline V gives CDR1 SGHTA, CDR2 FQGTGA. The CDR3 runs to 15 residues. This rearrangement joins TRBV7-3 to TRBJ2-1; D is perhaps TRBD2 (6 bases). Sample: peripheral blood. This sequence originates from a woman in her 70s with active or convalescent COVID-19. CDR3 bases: TGTGCCAGCAGCTTTGTGGGCGGGGTAGTAAATGAGCAGTTCTTC. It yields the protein CASSFVGGVVNEQFF.